Below, one T cell receptor (beta chain) is given with its context. Its target is not known. Germline lookup yields CDR1 DFQATT and CDR2 SNEGSKA (reference sequence). CDR3 length: 14 amino acids. The J segment lost 4 bases and the V segment lost 6 bases, leaving 12 bases of the junction unmatched. The data were taken from a study of blood T cells in healthy people across ages. Study observations and caveats: With age, beta diversity per million T cells declined roughly linearly, significantly by 40.

A second PCR of roughly 7 to 11 cycles used a sample-barcoded 5' primer and a J-beta primer mix. Every cDNA molecule bore a tag from a template-switch adaptor containing 12 random nucleotides. TCRdb reprocessed the 5' RACE reads with MiXCR, giving one entry per CDR3 protein. Of 780,000 or so distinct CDR3 sequences in the sample, 20% to 25% were seen once. At least 5.5 micrograms of total RNA were extracted per sample. The data also belong to a second study, concerning T cells of mothers and their children. That source notes: No persistent microchimeric T cell clones were detected.

This clonotype originated in a boy aged 5-17 years in good health. The sequenced sample consisted of blood. The genes are TRBV20-1 and TRBJ2-7; 7 bases match TRBD2. CDR3 residues: CSAPTMTSRYEQYF. Written as DNA, the CDR3 is TGCAGTGCCCCGACCATGACTAGCCGTTACGAGCAGTACTTC.